This TCR beta chain was sequenced for a study of shared clonotypes between healthy human individuals. Study results and limitations: Non-shared clonotypes had lower generation probabilities than those shared by all four donors. Sharing across four donors was highest in naive CD4 (around 5%) and lowest in memory CD8 (roughly 0.4%). In general, naive subsets displayed greater estimated richness than memory subsets did.

As to this clone: The antigen is undetermined.

V lost 6 bases, J lost 8 bases, and 16 bases lay in between. This CDR3 has 13 residues. Per germline, CDR1 MNHEY and CDR2 SMNVEV (reference sequence). The assay was immunoSEQ multiplex PCR, and TCRdb's table has in-frame clones only and misses some. The sample contains a few million clones, around 95% of which appear only once. Each sample came from a Caucasian adult donor living in Nashville, Tennessee. The TCR sequence derives from a man younger than 35 in good health. The rearrangement links TRBV27 to TRBJ1-2, with D maybe TRBD1 (6 bases). The sample was naive CD4+ T cells sorted from blood. The subset here: CD45RA+ positively selected. CDR3 region: CASSPRQVGGYTF. The CDR3 DNA sequence: TGTGCCAGCAGCCCTCGACAGGTGGGAGGCTACACCTTC.